These T cell receptor beta chains were read from a single sample in a study of spatial heterogeneity in lung cancer. In TCRdb, the 5' RACE reads were re-called with MiXCR into one record per CDR3 protein. The sample shows 30,000 to 40,000 distinct CDR3 sequences, around 3.1% of them seen only once. Sample: normal lung tissue next to the tumor, taken at surgery. These receptor sequences come from a male donor with early-stage non-small cell lung cancer. Each CDR3 is given with its conserved first and last residue. The order of the fields is J gene, D gene, clone size, V gene, CDR3 DNA, CDR3 protein. A D gene is named only where the DNA matches it firmly. A clone size is listed for some rows: how often the clone was seen (once, few, many), or a class if it is expanded.

j_call: TRBJ2-2; d_call: -; clone_size: -; v_call: TRBV5-8; cdr3_nt: TGTGCCAGCAGCCGGTCCAACGGGGAGCTGTTTTTT; cdr3_aa: CASSRSNGELFF
j_call: TRBJ1-6; d_call: -; clone_size: few; v_call: TRBV27; cdr3_nt: TGTGCCAGCAGTTTGGCCATGGGGGAGGTCGGTAATTCACCCCTCCACTTT; cdr3_aa: CASSLAMGEVGNSPLHF
j_call: TRBJ2-5; d_call: -; clone_size: many; v_call: TRBV3-1; cdr3_nt: TGTGCCAGCAGCCTGGGAGAGACCCAGTACTTC; cdr3_aa: CASSLGETQYF
j_call: TRBJ1-4; d_call: -; clone_size: few; v_call: TRBV12-3/TRBV12-4; cdr3_nt: TGTGCCAGCAGGAGGGACACCCAGACTAATGAAAAACTGTTTTTT; cdr3_aa: CASRRDTQTNEKLFF
j_call: TRBJ2-7; d_call: TRBD2; clone_size: many; v_call: TRBV29-1; cdr3_nt: TGCAGCGTTGTAGCGGGGGTCGAGCAGTACTTC; cdr3_aa: CSVVAGVEQYF
j_call: TRBJ2-1; d_call: -; clone_size: many; v_call: TRBV20-1; cdr3_nt: TGCAGTGCTACACGGGAGCCGGGGTTTTACAATGAGCAGTTCTTC; cdr3_aa: CSATREPGFYNEQFF
j_call: TRBJ2-5; d_call: -; clone_size: many; v_call: TRBV5-4; cdr3_nt: TGTGCCAGCAGCCGAGAACCCGGGGAGACCCAGTACTTC; cdr3_aa: CASSREPGETQYF
j_call: TRBJ2-1; d_call: -; clone_size: many; v_call: TRBV4-2; cdr3_nt: TGTGCCAGCAGCCAACTCCCAGATTACAATGAGCAGTTCTTC; cdr3_aa: CASSQLPDYNEQFF
j_call: TRBJ2-3; d_call: TRBD2; clone_size: many; v_call: TRBV15; cdr3_nt: TGTGCCACCAGCAGAGACGATTTTAGCGGGACCAACACAGATACGCAGTATTTT; cdr3_aa: CATSRDDFSGTNTDTQYF
j_call: TRBJ2-7; d_call: -; clone_size: many; v_call: TRBV20-1; cdr3_nt: TGCAGTGCTAGGGCTCGGGCGAACGAGCAGTACTTC; cdr3_aa: CSARARANEQYF
j_call: TRBJ2-7; d_call: TRBD1; clone_size: many; v_call: TRBV29-1; cdr3_nt: TGCAGCGTTCCCGACAGGGGGTTCTCCTACGAGCAGTACTTC; cdr3_aa: CSVPDRGFSYEQYF
j_call: TRBJ1-1; d_call: -; clone_size: many; v_call: TRBV7-9; cdr3_nt: TGTGCCAGCAGCTTAGGGGGGGGTCGGACAGACTTCCCTGAAGCTTTCTTT; cdr3_aa: CASSLGGGRTDFPEAFF
j_call: TRBJ2-3; d_call: TRBD2; clone_size: many; v_call: TRBV24-1; cdr3_nt: TGTGCCAGCGAAGGTAGCGGGGGGACAGATACGCAGTATTTT; cdr3_aa: CASEGSGGTDTQYF
j_call: TRBJ2-7; d_call: TRBD2; clone_size: many; v_call: TRBV10-1; cdr3_nt: TGCGCCAGCAGTGAGTTAGAGCCCGGACTAGCGGGAGGGCCTCGGGACGAGCAGTACTTC; cdr3_aa: CASSELEPGLAGGPRDEQYF
j_call: TRBJ1-5; d_call: -; clone_size: many; v_call: TRBV24-1; cdr3_nt: TGTGCCACCTCCCCCACAGGACATCAGCCCCAGCATTTT; cdr3_aa: CATSPTGHQPQHF
j_call: TRBJ2-2; d_call: -; clone_size: many; v_call: TRBV19; cdr3_nt: TGTGCCAGTAGTAGGATTGGTGGCACCGGGGAGCTGTTTTTT; cdr3_aa: CASSRIGGTGELFF
j_call: TRBJ1-2; d_call: -; clone_size: many; v_call: TRBV30; cdr3_nt: TGTGCCTGGAGAACAGGTAGTCTGAGAAACTATGGCTACACCTTC; cdr3_aa: CAWRTGSLRNYGYTF
j_call: TRBJ2-2; d_call: -; clone_size: -; v_call: TRBV9; cdr3_nt: TGTGCCAGCAGTGATGTCTCGGACGACGGGGAGCTGTTTTTT; cdr3_aa: CASSDVSDDGELFF
j_call: TRBJ2-5; d_call: -; clone_size: many; v_call: TRBV7-9; cdr3_nt: TGTGCCAGCAGCTTGTCGATAGGAGAGACCCAGTACTTC; cdr3_aa: CASSLSIGETQYF
j_call: TRBJ2-5; d_call: -; clone_size: many; v_call: TRBV18; cdr3_nt: TGTGCCAGCTCCACGGACGGGCAAGAGACCCAGTACTTC; cdr3_aa: CASSTDGQETQYF
j_call: TRBJ1-2; d_call: TRBD1; clone_size: many; v_call: TRBV29-1; cdr3_nt: TGCAGCGTTGAGGACAGGGGCTATGGCTACACCTTC; cdr3_aa: CSVEDRGYGYTF
j_call: TRBJ1-2; d_call: TRBD1; clone_size: many; v_call: TRBV28; cdr3_nt: TGTGCCAGCAGCAGACAGGGGGCGAGGAAAGGCTACACCTTC; cdr3_aa: CASSRQGARKGYTF
j_call: TRBJ2-7; d_call: -; clone_size: many; v_call: TRBV6-5; cdr3_nt: TGTGCCAGCAGTTACTCCGGAGGAGACTCCTACGAGCAGTACTTC; cdr3_aa: CASSYSGGDSYEQYF
j_call: TRBJ1-4; d_call: -; clone_size: many; v_call: TRBV7-9; cdr3_nt: TGTGCCAGCAGCCTGATGCAGGGCGGTGAAAAACTGTTTTTT; cdr3_aa: CASSLMQGGEKLFF
j_call: TRBJ2-3; d_call: -; clone_size: many; v_call: TRBV5-1; cdr3_nt: TGCGCCAGCAGCTTGGGGGGGCCAGCAGATACGCAGTATTTT; cdr3_aa: CASSLGGPADTQYF
j_call: TRBJ2-2; d_call: -; clone_size: many; v_call: TRBV28; cdr3_nt: TGTGCCAGCAGGCTCACCGGGGAGCTGTTTTTT; cdr3_aa: CASRLTGELFF
j_call: TRBJ2-7; d_call: -; clone_size: many; v_call: TRBV7-6; cdr3_nt: TGTGCCAGCAGCTTAACGGGACCCTCCTACGAGCAGTACTTC; cdr3_aa: CASSLTGPSYEQYF
j_call: TRBJ1-5; d_call: -; clone_size: medium-sized; v_call: TRBV21-1; cdr3_nt: TGTGCCAGCACCTCAAACTCCCAGGGCAGATATCAGCCCCAGCATTTT; cdr3_aa: CASTSNSQGRYQPQHF
j_call: TRBJ1-2; d_call: TRBD1; clone_size: many; v_call: TRBV27; cdr3_nt: TGTGCCAGCAGACCCAACTCGAGGGGGCAGGGGTATGGCTACACCTTC; cdr3_aa: CASRPNSRGQGYGYTF
j_call: TRBJ2-7; d_call: TRBD2; clone_size: few; v_call: TRBV20-1; cdr3_nt: TGCAGTGCTAGAGATTTGACTAGCGGGAGTTACGAGCAGTACTTC; cdr3_aa: CSARDLTSGSYEQYF
j_call: TRBJ1-2; d_call: TRBD1; clone_size: many; v_call: TRBV6-6; cdr3_nt: TGTGCCAGCAGAAACGGAGACAGGGGCGAGGGTGGCTACACCTTC; cdr3_aa: CASRNGDRGEGGYTF
j_call: TRBJ2-1; d_call: -; clone_size: many; v_call: TRBV7-2; cdr3_nt: TGTGCCAGCAGCACTAGTTTCGGTGAGCAGTTCTTC; cdr3_aa: CASSTSFGEQFF
j_call: TRBJ2-6; d_call: -; clone_size: many; v_call: TRBV29-1; cdr3_nt: TGCAGCGTTTCTGGCTCTGGGGCCAACGTCCTGACTTTC; cdr3_aa: CSVSGSGANVLTF
j_call: TRBJ2-1; d_call: -; clone_size: many; v_call: TRBV24-1; cdr3_nt: TGTGCCACACGGCGGGACAGCTCATCCAATGAGCAGTTCTTC; cdr3_aa: CATRRDSSSNEQFF
j_call: TRBJ2-1; d_call: TRBD2; clone_size: many; v_call: TRBV7-8; cdr3_nt: TGTGCCAGCAGCTTCACCCCACTAGCGGGGGGGGAGTTCTTC; cdr3_aa: CASSFTPLAGGEFF